This T cell receptor beta chain was captured by sequencing in a study of Ad26.COV2.S vaccination and SARS-CoV-2 variants listed by TCRdb under 2021. With regard to the full study: Donors in the vaccine arm were drawn from COV1001, a phase I-IIa trial of Ad26.COV2.S in healthy adults that was multicentre, randomized, double-blind and placebo-controlled. Ad26.COV2.S was administered intramuscularly at a dose of 5x10^10 or 1x10^11 viral particles, either as one shot or as two shots given 56 days apart. Sequencing of the TCRbeta repertoire served to evaluate the specificity and breadth of SARS-CoV-2-reactive T cell receptors following Ad26.COV2.S vaccination. A total of 32 samples were included in the TCR-sequenced set, comprising some 20 Ad26.COV2.S vaccine recipients, 5 placebo recipients and 8 SARS-CoV-2 convalescent individuals. Trial participants were randomized into five groups of five, in which low-dose or high-dose Ad26.COV2.S was given once or twice, or placebo was given on both occasions. Throughout the experiments and outcome assessment, investigators stayed blinded to trial group allocation. The paper's findings and limits, for the study overall: It was noted by the authors that total T cell responses may have been underestimated by the TCR breadth and depth analyses. The study was not powered to compare responses between vaccine doses or regimens. Compared with placebo recipients, Ad26.COV2.S recipients showed higher spike-specific TCR breadth (P = 0.0014). After vaccination, spike-specific CD8+ and CD4+ T cell responses were reported to show substantial breadth. Vaccine and placebo recipients had similar non-spike TCR breadth, a finding consistent with the vaccine containing only spike.

Concerning this clone: No cognate antigen has been identified for it. Nothing much larger sits one base from this clone, and base qualities are not available.

CDR1 is given as MNHEY and CDR2 as SMNVEV, both from the germline V gene (reference sequence). CDR3 length: 17 amino acids, cysteine to phenylalanine. CDR3 DNA is the only sequence kept; it has 51 bases, read in frame from the first base. V has 6 bases trimmed and J has 4 bases trimmed; junction bases matching no gene number 15. The immunoSEQ Assay was the method used to sequence TCRbeta CDR3 regions. After extraction, genomic DNA underwent amplification by bias-controlled multiplex PCR, followed by high-throughput sequencing. As for how the authors treated the data: To quantify the absolute abundance of each unique TCRbeta CDR3 region, sequences were collapsed and filtered. T cell fraction was estimated by normalization of TCRbeta template counts to usable DNA, with usable DNA being measured through amplification of reference genes present in all nucleated cells. Repertoire TCRs were annotated as SARS-CoV-2-specific when V gene, CDR3 amino acid sequence and J gene were exactly matched to a known reactive TCR set. MIRA supplied the reference SARS-CoV-2 TCR set, which was filtered for enrichment in COVID-19-positive ImmuneCODE repertoires so that public or cross-reactive TCRs were removed. Using the MIRA antigens, annotated TCRs were further analysed by specific ORF or by position within an ORF. Breadth was defined as annotated unique rearrangements over total unique productive rearrangements; depth was the summed frequency of those rearrangements. Two-sided Wilcoxon rank-sum tests were used to compare TCR breadth between groups. The table was pulled from immuneACCESS by TCRdb, which kept in-frame rearrangements only. Such tables lose some clones; where checked, under half of the loss comes from unresolved V genes, and the rest has no known cause. The DNA was the basis for D and trimming; V, J and clone size are from that table. In all, the sample holds about 410,000 clones, and 89% of those were seen once. Around 1.8% of the sample lies in the top ten.

What the treatment or condition label conveys for this sample: about 20 received Ad26.COV2.S at low or high dose, single or two shots; a few received placebo; per-sample allocation not given. Repertoires of vaccine and placebo recipients were sequenced from samples taken on day 63 after the first injection. Between 29 July and 7 August 2020, Cohort 1b enrolled around 24 adults aged 18-55 years at one site in Boston, USA. As a vaccine, Ad26.COV2.S was a replication-incompetent adenovirus type 26 vector that expressed a prefusion-stabilized SARS-CoV-2 spike protein derived from the original Wuhan strain.

Recombination linked TRBV27 to TRBJ2-1; 7 middle bases align to TRBD2. This receptor was taken from a person aged 18 to 65 who received the Ad26.COV2.S COVID-19 vaccine or a placebo. The starting material was peripheral blood, obtained in a trial of Ad26.COV2.S vaccine versus placebo. The CDR3 protein sequence reads: CASRRRASGQPYNEQFF. The DNA sequence is given as TGTGCCAGCAGACGGAGGGCTAGCGGTCAGCCATACAATGAGCAGTTCTTC.